This T cell receptor (beta chain) is from a study of shared clonotypes between healthy human individuals. Across the whole study: Serving as donors were two women and three men, whose ages spanned 18 to 49. Study-level findings and limits: Only blood was sampled, and tissue TCR repertoires likely differ from blood ones.

With regard to this clone: What it binds is unknown.

The CDR3 extends over 14 amino acids. The germline gives CDR1 MNHNY, CDR2 SVGAGI (reference sequence). V trimming: 6 bases; J trimming: 3 bases; junction bases outside the gene matches: 7. The study enrolled healthy HIV-negative adults without recent acute infections or vaccinations as donors. Each donor was a Caucasian adult residing in Nashville, Tennessee. Data came from immunoSEQ multiplex PCR; TCRdb stores just in-frame clones and leaves some out. The sample has more than 450,000 clones, 79% seen once. This chain joins TRBV6-6 and TRBJ2-7; TRBD1 agrees at 8 bases. The sequenced sample consisted of PBMCs. The clonotype originates from a woman aged 40 to 49 in good health. Some clones in this sample may be carry-over from other donors' samples. The CDR3 DNA reads TGTGCCAGCAGGCCGACAGGGGTGATCTACGAGCAGTACTTC. It specifies CASRPTGVIYEQYF.